Listed here are 9 T cell receptor beta chains from one sample, sequenced in a study of T-cell reconstitution after alpha-beta-depleted transplantation in children. Preparing the TCRbeta library involved the use of unique molecular identifiers. TCRdb recomputed calls from the PCR reads with MiXCR, one row per CDR3 protein. The data contain about 490,000 distinct CDR3 sequences, more than 9% of them singletons. Here the sequenced sample was PBMCs, taken before TCRalphabeta/CD19-depleted stem cell transplant. Receptors originate from a child younger than 10 with inherited bone marrow failure, due to receive a stem cell transplant.

The sample holds many counts of this clonotype. The V and J genes are TRBV20-1 and TRBJ2-1; 11 bases align to TRBD2. The germline V gene has CDR1 DFQATT and CDR2 SNEGSKA (reference sequence). The length of the CDR3 is 16 residues. Trimming cost V 0 bases and J 4 bases; bases outside gene matches: 5. CDR3 protein: CSARDRLAGGYNEQFF. In nucleotides, the CDR3 is TGCAGTGCTAGAGATCGGTTAGCGGGAGGGTACAATGAGCAGTTCTTC.

In this sample, this clonotype turned up many times. The V and J genes are TRBV4-3 and TRBJ2-3, with 10 bases identical to TRBD2. This CDR3 has 16 amino acids. CDR1 LGHNA and CDR2 YSLEER come from the germline V gene. Trimming took 2 bases from V and 4 from J; bases not matched to a gene: 6. The CDR3 loop is CASSQILAGEADTQYF. Written as DNA, the CDR3 is TGCGCCAGCAGCCAAATTCTAGCGGGAGAAGCAGATACGCAGTATTTT.

This clonotype was seen repeatedly, ten times or more. The chain combines TRBV27 with TRBJ2-1; 9 bases fit TRBD2. Germline V gene data show CDR1 as MNHEY and CDR2 as SMNVEV (reference sequence). CDR3 size: 15 residues. The trim removed 2 bases at V and 6 bases at J, leaving 5 bases unmatched. The CDR3 nucleotides read TGTGCCAGCAGTTTAATGCGGGAGGGCCCCAATGAGCAGTTCTTC. Translation: CASSLMREGPNEQFF.

This clonotype was recorded at least ten times. The genes are TRBV12-3 or TRBV12-4 and TRBJ2-5; TRBD2 matches 12 bases. V shed 4 bases, J shed 4 bases, and the junction held 7 bases outside the gene matches. This CDR3 has 16 amino acids. The DNA of the CDR3 is TGTGCCAGCAGTTCTACTAGCGGGAGGTCAGGAGAGACCCAGTACTTC. Its protein is CASSSTSGRSGETQYF.

This sequence joins TRBV12-3 or TRBV12-4 and TRBJ2-1; 9 bases agree with TRBD2. CDR3 length: 15 residues. V lost 3 bases to trimming and J lost 7 bases; unmatched junction nucleotides: 7. CDR3 bases: TGTGCCAGCAGTTTGGCTAGCGGGAACCTTAATGAGCAGTTCTTC. Translated: CASSLASGNLNEQFF.

This clonotype was found a few times. The chain links TRBV4-1 to TRBJ2-5, with 8 positions matching TRBD2. Germline V CDR1 and CDR2: MGHRA, YSYEKL. The CDR3 contains 13 residues. Trimming took 4 bases from V and 4 from J; bases not matched to a gene: 2. The CDR3 DNA is TGCGCCAGCAGCCCCCTAGCGGGAGAGACCCAGTACTTC. As protein: CASSPLAGETQYF.

In this sample, this clonotype turned up many times. The chain employs TRBV7-2 and TRBJ1-2; the D is unclear. Looked up from germline, CDR1 is SGHTA and CDR2 is FQGNSA. This CDR3 contains 13 residues. V was cut by 1 base and J by 3 bases, with 6 bases left in between. CDR3 protein: CASSLGGYYGYTF. The CDR3 region has the DNA TGTGCCAGCAGCTTAGGAGGGTACTATGGCTACACCTTC.

This clonotype was found many times. The chain recombines TRBV4-2 with TRBJ2-1; D gene unclear. In germline, CDR1 is LGHNA, CDR2 YNFKEQ. CDR3 length: 12 amino acids. V was pared by 1 base and J by 8 bases, with 6 bases between. In nucleotides, the CDR3 is TGTGCCAGCAGCCAAGCCCCGGATGAGCAGTTCTTC. Its protein is CASSQAPDEQFF.

CDR3 sequence reads: CASSTNSYNEQFF. CDR3 in DNA: TGTGCCAGCAGTACGAACTCCTACAATGAGCAGTTCTTC. The chain links TRBV6-6 to TRBJ2-1; D is uncertain. Between the trimmed V and J ends, which lost 5 bases and 0 bases, there was a span of 5 bases. Germline V gene sequence: CDR1 MNHNY, CDR2 SVGAGI (reference sequence). The CDR3 is 13 residues long.